The following is a TCR beta chain sequence with its context. This CDR3 spans 14 amino acids. Between the trimmed V and J ends, which lost 1 base and 4 bases, there was a span of 8 bases. Germline V gives CDR1 SGDLS, CDR2 YYNGEE. The sample is drawn from a study of blood T cell repertoires in COVID-19. Overall study: COVID-19 samples collected from the United States, Italy and Spain covered acute and convalescent phases.

Here immunoSEQ multiplex PCR was the method, and the copy in TCRdb shows in-frame clones only, minus some. Of about 360,000 clones in the sample, more than 85% are singletons; the top ten hold approximately 2.9%. The rearrangement links TRBV9 to TRBJ2-2; no reliable D call. The TCR comes from a human donor in a cohort sampled during active COVID-19. The sequenced sample was peripheral blood. CDR3 sequence: CASSVFHSTGELFF. Written as DNA, the CDR3 is TGTGCCAGCAGCGTATTCCACAGCACCGGGGAGCTGTTTTTT.